The 17 T cell receptor beta chains listed next were all sequenced from one sample in a study of T cells in Graves' hyperthyroidism and ophthalmopathy. TCR beta CDR3 sequences were amplified from RNA transcripts. The TCR CDR3 first-round RT-PCR relied on the HTBI primer set. TCRdb reprocessed the multiplex PCR reads via MiXCR and lists one record per CDR3 protein. The top ten hold about 45% of the sample, which has 190,000 or so distinct CDR3 sequences, approximately 20% seen once. The sample comprised blood. The receptors stem from a man aged 35 to 55 with Graves' hyperthyroidism.

This clonotype was recorded a few times. At one end the junction does not follow the germline gene, possibly because of a read error. The chain carries TRBV10-3 and TRBJ2-1; the match to TRBD2 covers 12 bases. CDR1 and CDR2 from the germline V gene are ENHRY and SYGVKD. This CDR3 is built from 16 residues. CDR3 nucleotide sequence: TGTGCCATCAGTCCTGGACTAGCGGGGTCCTCCAATGAGCAGTTCTTC. This encodes CAISPGLAGSSNEQFF.

The chain joins TRBV5-6 to TRBJ1-5; D not certain. This CDR3 comprises 14 residues. V lost 4 bases and J 3 bases, leaving 11 bases between the germline ends. The V gene's germline CDR1 is SGHDT and CDR2 YYEEEE. CDR3 in amino acids: CASSGWTDNQPQHF. The DNA of the CDR3 is TGTGCCAGCAGCGGATGGACGGACAATCAGCCCCAGCATTTT.

This clonotype appeared many times. The V call is TRBV20-1, the J call TRBJ2-7, with D tentatively TRBD1 (6 bases). Trimming removed 5 bases from V and 0 bases from J, with 17 bases in between. This CDR3 has 15 amino acids. Germline V gene lookup returns CDR1 DFQATT and CDR2 SNEGSKA (reference sequence). The CDR3 sequence: CSAGGRGAGSYEQYF. The CDR3 bases are TGCAGTGCTGGTGGCAGGGGCGCAGGCTCCTACGAGCAGTACTTC.

The chain has TRBV28 and TRBJ2-3, with 10 bases matching TRBD2. V lost 6 bases, J lost 2 bases, and 5 bases stayed unmatched. In germline, CDR1 is MDHEN, CDR2 SYDVKM. There are 15 residues in the CDR3. The CDR3 coding sequence is TGTGCCAGCAGAACAGCGGGGGGGTACACAGATACGCAGTATTTT. Protein sequence: CASRTAGGYTDTQYF.

This clonotype has a count of ten or more. The rearrangement joins TRBV12-3 or TRBV12-4 to TRBJ1-6; the match to TRBD1 covers 7 bases. V was pared by 7 bases and J by 5 bases, with 8 bases of the junction left unmatched. The CDR3 is made up of 15 amino acids. The CDR3 DNA is TGTGCCAGCACCAGGACCGGGACAGATAATTCACCCCTCCACTTT. Amino acid sequence: CASTRTGTDNSPLHF.

The chain has TRBV24-1 and TRBJ1-3; no clear D gene. Trimming took off 2 bases at V and 2 bases at J, with 6 bases between the two ends. Per the germline V gene, CDR1 is KGHDR and CDR2 is SFDVKD. CDR3 length: 14 residues. The CDR3 protein is CATSDWVTGNTIYF. The DNA for the CDR3 is TGTGCCACCAGTGATTGGGTAACTGGAAACACCATATATTTT.

The sample holds many counts of this clonotype. J is TRBJ1-5 and V is TRBV24-1; no definite D call. CDR3 length equals 15 residues. The V end lost 4 bases, the J end lost 4 bases, and 13 bases lay between the germline ends. Germline V gene data show CDR1 as KGHDR and CDR2 as SFDVKD. CDR3 in amino acids: CATSETTGLNQPQHF. The CDR3 DNA follows: TGTGCCACCAGTGAGACGACGGGATTAAATCAGCCCCAGCATTTT.

This clonotype was seen a handful of times. J is TRBJ1-1 and V is TRBV19; 8 nucleotides align to TRBD1. Germline CDR1 and CDR2: LNHDA and SQIVND (reference sequence). V gave up 7 bases and J gave up 2 bases; unmatched junction bases: 9. The CDR3 sequence is 15 residues long. DNA of the CDR3: TGTGCCAGTATTAAATGGGGACAGGTAAACACTGAAGCTTTCTTT. The encoded protein is CASIKWGQVNTEAFF.

This clonotype was observed at least ten times. This chain uses TRBV20-1 with TRBJ2-7, with TRBD1 identical over 7 bases. Per germline, CDR1 DFQATT and CDR2 SNEGSKA (reference sequence). The CDR3 has 14 amino acids. The J segment lost 2 bases and the V segment lost 0 bases, leaving 4 bases of the junction unmatched. In DNA, the CDR3 is TGCAGTGCTAGAGATCTGGACAGGCCCTACGAGCAGTACTTC. This codes for CSARDLDRPYEQYF.

This clonotype came up many times. This chain uses TRBV7-2 with TRBJ2-7, with TRBD1 identical over 7 bases. This CDR3 contains 15 residues. With V trimmed by 1 base and J by 5 bases, 8 bases remained unmatched. The germline CDR1 and CDR2 sequences are SGHTA and FQGNSA. For the CDR3, the DNA is TGTGCCAGCAGCTTAGGAAGGGACAGCGTCCACGAGCAGTACTTC. Its translation: CASSLGRDSVHEQYF.

This clonotype was recorded a few times. The chain couples TRBV5-8 to TRBJ2-7; D ambiguous. Trimming stripped 4 bases from V and 6 bases from J, with 8 bases between. The CDR3 has 11 amino acids. Germline CDR1 is SGHTS and CDR2 is YDEGEE. In nucleotides, the CDR3 is TGTGCCAGCAGCATGGGTTCCGAGCAGTACTTC. Translation gives CASSMGSEQYF.

The rearrangement links TRBV7-9 to TRBJ1-1; D call uncertain. The germline CDR1 and CDR2 sequences are SEHNR and FQNEAQ (reference sequence). V shed 1 base and J shed 4 bases, with 16 bases lying between them. The CDR3 length is 16 residues. CDR3 protein: CASSLDSVTGGTEAFF. The CDR3 DNA follows: TGTGCCAGCAGCTTAGATAGTGTGACCGGTGGCACTGAAGCTTTCTTT.

This clonotype was counted at least ten times. This chain links TRBV15 with TRBJ1-4, with D uncertain. Trimming cost V 2 bases and J 4 bases, with 8 bases left between them. CDR1 and CDR2 from the germline V gene are LNHNV and YYDKDF (reference sequence). CDR3 length: 14 residues. CDR3 sequence (DNA): TGTGCCACCAGCAGAAGAAGAGATAATGAAAAACTGTTTTTT. This gives the protein CATSRRRDNEKLFF.

The chain carries TRBV28 and TRBJ1-2, with 8 positions matching TRBD1. J was trimmed by 7 bases and V by 5 bases; bases with no gene match: 12. Germline-derived CDR1 and CDR2 are MDHEN and SYDVKM. This CDR3 has 15 residues. CDR3 region: CASSTGQAGVVGYTF. Written as DNA, the CDR3 is TGTGCCAGCAGTACGGGACAGGCCGGCGTGGTTGGCTACACCTTC.

This clonotype was seen ten or more times. V usage is TRBV28 and J usage is TRBJ1-2, with D perhaps matching TRBD1 (5 bases). Trimming shortened V by 5 bases and J by 8 bases, and 12 bases separated the two germline ends. The CDR3 extends over 12 amino acids. Germline CDR1 and CDR2: MDHEN and SYDVKM. The CDR3 DNA follows: TGTGCCAGCAGTCGCTTAAGGGACGGCTACACCTTC. Translated: CASSRLRDGYTF.

A remark on this clonotype: Relative to the germline gene, one junction end is altered; a read error may explain this. The chain carries TRBV4-3 and TRBJ2-2; 12 positions match TRBD2. In germline, CDR1 is LGHNA, CDR2 YSLEER. The CDR3 is 16 amino acids. CDR3 bases: TGCGCCAGCAGCCAACCGACTAGCGGGGGAACCGGGGAGCTATTTTTT. This translates into CASSQPTSGGTGELFF.

This clonotype was seen many times. CDR3 amino acids: CSAEANQETQYF. CDR3 in DNA: TGCAGTGCGGAGGCAAACCAAGAGACCCAGTACTTC. V and J are TRBV20-1 and TRBJ2-5; possibly TRBD2 for D (5 bases). CDR1 and CDR2 (germline): DFQATT, SNEGSKA (reference sequence). The CDR3 is 12 residues long. Trimming cost V 6 bases and J 0 bases, with 8 bases left between them.